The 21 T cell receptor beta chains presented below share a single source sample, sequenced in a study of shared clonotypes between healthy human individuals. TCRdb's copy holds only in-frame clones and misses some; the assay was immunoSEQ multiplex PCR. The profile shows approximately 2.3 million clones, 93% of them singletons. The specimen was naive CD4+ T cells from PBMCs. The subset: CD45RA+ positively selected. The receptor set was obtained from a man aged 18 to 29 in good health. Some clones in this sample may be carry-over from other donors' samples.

The CDR3 sequence is CASSRGREALFF. The CDR3 region has the DNA TGTGCCAGCAGCCGGGGGAGGGAGGCACTGTTTTTT. V and J are TRBV7-9 and TRBJ1-4; possibly TRBD1 for D (5 bases). This CDR3 has 12 residues. Trimming removed 5 bases at V and 13 bases at J, with 14 bases between. Germline values: CDR1 SEHNR, CDR2 FQNEAQ (reference sequence).

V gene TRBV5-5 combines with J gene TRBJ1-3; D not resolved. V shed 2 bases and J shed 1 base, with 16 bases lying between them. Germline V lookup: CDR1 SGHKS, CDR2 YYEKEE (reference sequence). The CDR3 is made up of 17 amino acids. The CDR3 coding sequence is TGTGCCAGCAGCTTTGTTCTTTTAGGTGGTTCTGGAAACACCATATATTTT. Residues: CASSFVLLGGSGNTIYF. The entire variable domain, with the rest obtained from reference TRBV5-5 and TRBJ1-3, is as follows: DAGVTQSPTHLIKTRGQQVTLRCSPISGHKSVSWYQQVLGQGPQFIFQYYEKEERGRGNFPDRFSARQFPNYSSELNVNALLLGDSALYLCASSFVLLGGSGNTIYFGEGSWLTVV.

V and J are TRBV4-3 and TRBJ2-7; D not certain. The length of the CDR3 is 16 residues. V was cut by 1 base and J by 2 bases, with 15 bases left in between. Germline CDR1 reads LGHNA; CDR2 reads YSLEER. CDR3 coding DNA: TGCGCCAGCAGCCAAGTTTGGGAAGCGACAACCTACGAGCAGTACTTC. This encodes CASSQVWEATTYEQYF.

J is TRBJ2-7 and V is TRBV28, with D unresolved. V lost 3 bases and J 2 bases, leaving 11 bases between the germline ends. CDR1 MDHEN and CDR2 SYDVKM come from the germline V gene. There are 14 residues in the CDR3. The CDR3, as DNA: TGTGCCAGCAGTTTCCCCCGCGCAGCCTACGAGCAGTACTTC. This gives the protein CASSFPRAAYEQYF.

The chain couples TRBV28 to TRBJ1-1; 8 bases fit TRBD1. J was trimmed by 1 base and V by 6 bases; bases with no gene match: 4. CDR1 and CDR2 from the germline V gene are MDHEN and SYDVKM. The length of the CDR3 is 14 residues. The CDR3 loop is CASRAGTGNTEAFF. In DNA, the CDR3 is TGTGCCAGCAGGGCCGGGACAGGGAACACTGAAGCTTTCTTT. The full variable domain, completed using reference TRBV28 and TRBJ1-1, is DVKVTQSSRYLVKRTGEKVFLECVQDMDHENMFWYRQDPGLGLRLIYFSYDVKMKEKGDIPEGYSVSREKKERFSLILESASTNQTSMYLCASRAGTGNTEAFFGQGTRLTVV.

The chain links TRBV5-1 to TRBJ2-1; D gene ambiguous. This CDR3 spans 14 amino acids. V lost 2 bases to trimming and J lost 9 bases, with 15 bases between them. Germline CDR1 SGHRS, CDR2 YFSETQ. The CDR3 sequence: CASSLSGRALEQFF. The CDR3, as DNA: TGCGCCAGCAGCTTATCCGGCCGGGCGCTTGAGCAGTTCTTC.

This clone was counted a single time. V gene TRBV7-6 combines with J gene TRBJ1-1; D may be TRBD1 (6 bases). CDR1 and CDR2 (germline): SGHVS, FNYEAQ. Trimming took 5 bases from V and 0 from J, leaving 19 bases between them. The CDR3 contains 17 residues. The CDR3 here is CASSTQRRQALNTEAFF. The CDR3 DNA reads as TGTGCCAGCAGCACTCAAAGACGACAGGCTTTGAACACTGAAGCTTTCTTT.

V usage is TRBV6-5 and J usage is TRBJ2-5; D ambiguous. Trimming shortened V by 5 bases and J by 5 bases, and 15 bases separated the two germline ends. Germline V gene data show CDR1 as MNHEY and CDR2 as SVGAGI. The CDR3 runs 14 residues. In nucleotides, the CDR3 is TGTGCCAGCAGTGTAGTTATCGGTGGGGAGACCCAGTACTTC. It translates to CASSVVIGGETQYF.

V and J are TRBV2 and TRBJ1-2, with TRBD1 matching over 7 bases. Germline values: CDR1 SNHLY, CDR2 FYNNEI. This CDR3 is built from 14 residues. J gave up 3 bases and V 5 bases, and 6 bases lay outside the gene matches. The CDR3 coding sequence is TGTGCCAGCAGTTTAGGGGGCCTGGACTATGGCTACACCTTC. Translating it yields CASSLGGLDYGYTF.

The CDR3 sequence: CASRAILRDRAPYEQYF. The CDR3 DNA follows: TGCGCCAGCAGGGCTATTCTAAGGGACAGGGCTCCCTACGAGCAGTACTTC. The rearrangement links TRBV5-1 to TRBJ2-7; 9 bases match TRBD1. Germline loops: CDR1 SGHRS, CDR2 YFSETQ. This CDR3 region has 17 residues. The V segment lost 5 bases and the J segment 2 bases; nucleotides outside the gene matches: 14.

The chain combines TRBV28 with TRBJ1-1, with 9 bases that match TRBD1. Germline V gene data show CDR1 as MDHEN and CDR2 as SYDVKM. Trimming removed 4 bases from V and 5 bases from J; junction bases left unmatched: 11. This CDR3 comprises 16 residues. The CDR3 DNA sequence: TGTGCCAGCAGTTCAACTCTACAGGGGGCTTGGACTGAAGCTTTCTTT. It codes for CASSSTLQGAWTEAFF.

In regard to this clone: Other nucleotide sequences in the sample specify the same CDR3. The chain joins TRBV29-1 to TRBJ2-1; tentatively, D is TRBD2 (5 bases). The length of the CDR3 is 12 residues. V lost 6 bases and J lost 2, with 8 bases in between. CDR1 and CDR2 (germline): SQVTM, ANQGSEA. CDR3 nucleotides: TGCAGCGTATGGACTCCCTACAATGAGCAGTTCTTC. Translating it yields CSVWTPYNEQFF.

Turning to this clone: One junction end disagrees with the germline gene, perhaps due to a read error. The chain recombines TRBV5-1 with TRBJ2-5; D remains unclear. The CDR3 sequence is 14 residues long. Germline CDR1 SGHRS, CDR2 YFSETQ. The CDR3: CASSFKDPQGTQYF. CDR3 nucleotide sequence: TGCGCCAGCAGCTTTAAGGACCCGCAAGGGACCCAGTACTTC.

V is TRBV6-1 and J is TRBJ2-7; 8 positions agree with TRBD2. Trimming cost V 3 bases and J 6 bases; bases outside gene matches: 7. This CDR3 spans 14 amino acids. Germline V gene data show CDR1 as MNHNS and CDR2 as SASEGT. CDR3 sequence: CASSDRAGESEQYF. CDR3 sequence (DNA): TGTGCCAGCAGTGATCGAGCGGGAGAATCCGAGCAGTACTTC.

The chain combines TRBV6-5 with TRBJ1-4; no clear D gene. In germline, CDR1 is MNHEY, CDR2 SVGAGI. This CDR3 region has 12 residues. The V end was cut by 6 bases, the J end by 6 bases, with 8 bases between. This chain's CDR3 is CASSRSDEKLFF. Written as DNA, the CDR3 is TGTGCCAGCAGCCGTTCGGATGAAAAACTGTTTTTT.

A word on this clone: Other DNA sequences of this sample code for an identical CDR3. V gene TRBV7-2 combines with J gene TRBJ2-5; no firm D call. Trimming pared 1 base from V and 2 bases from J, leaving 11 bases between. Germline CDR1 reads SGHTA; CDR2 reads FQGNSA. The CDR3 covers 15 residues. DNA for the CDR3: TGTGCCAGCAGCTTAGGCTCCGCCTCACAAGAGACCCAGTACTTC. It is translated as CASSLGSASQETQYF.

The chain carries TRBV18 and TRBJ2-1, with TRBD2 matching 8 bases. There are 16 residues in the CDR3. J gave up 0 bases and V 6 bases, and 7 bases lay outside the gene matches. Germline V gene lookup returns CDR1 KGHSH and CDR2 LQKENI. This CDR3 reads CASSPIAGRSYNEQFF. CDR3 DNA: TGTGCCAGCTCTCCCATAGCGGGACGCTCCTACAATGAGCAGTTCTTC.

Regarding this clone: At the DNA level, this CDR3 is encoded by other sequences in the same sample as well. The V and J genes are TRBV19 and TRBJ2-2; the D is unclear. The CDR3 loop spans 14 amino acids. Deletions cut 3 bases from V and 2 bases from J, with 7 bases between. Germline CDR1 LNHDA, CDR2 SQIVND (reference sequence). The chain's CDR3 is CASSISRNTGELFF. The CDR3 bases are TGTGCCAGTAGTATTAGCAGAAACACCGGGGAGCTGTTTTTT.

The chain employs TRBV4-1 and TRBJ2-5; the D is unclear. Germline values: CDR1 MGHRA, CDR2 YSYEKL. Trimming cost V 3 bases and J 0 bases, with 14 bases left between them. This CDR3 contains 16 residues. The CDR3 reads CASSQVLLLDQETQYF. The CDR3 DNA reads TGCGCCAGCAGCCAGGTACTACTGCTCGACCAAGAGACCCAGTACTTC.

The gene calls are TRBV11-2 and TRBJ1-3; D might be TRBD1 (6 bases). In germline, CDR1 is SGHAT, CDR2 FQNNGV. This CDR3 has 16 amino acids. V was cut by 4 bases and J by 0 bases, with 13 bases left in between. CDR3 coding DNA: TGTGCCAGCAGCTCCGAGGGGGGGCGCTCTGGAAACACCATATATTTT. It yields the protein CASSSEGGRSGNTIYF.

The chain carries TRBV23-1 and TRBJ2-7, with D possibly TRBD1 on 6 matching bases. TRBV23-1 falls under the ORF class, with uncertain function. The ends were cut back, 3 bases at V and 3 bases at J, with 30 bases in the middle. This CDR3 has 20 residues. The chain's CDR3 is CASSQASNGHGDNRYYEQYF. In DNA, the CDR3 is TGCGCCAGCAGTCAGGCGTCAAACGGACACGGGGACAACCGATACTACGAGCAGTACTTC.